This T cell receptor (beta chain) was profiled in a study of cytomegalovirus exposure and HLA in healthy donors. The study, taken as a whole, reports: TCR association rates varied by HLA locus in a later analysis, with DRB1 highest and HLA-C lowest.

Trimming cost V 4 bases and J 4 bases; bases outside gene matches: 5. This CDR3 is built from 15 residues. CDR1 is PRHDT and CDR2 is FYEKMQ in the germline V gene (reference sequence). In the case of this clone: What it recognizes is unknown.

13 Jbeta primers and 60 Vbeta primers were used for the PCR. TCRdb's copy holds only in-frame clones and misses some; the assay was immunoSEQ multiplex PCR. This table holds roughly 220,000 clones, about two thirds found once. At sampling all donors were nominally healthy, likely with unrecorded immune exposures. The sequence derives from a man aged 40-55 years in good health and CMV-seropositive. The chain combines TRBV13 with TRBJ2-7; 12 bases map to TRBD1. The material sequenced was PBMCs. CDR3 protein: CASSSSGQGAYEQYF. The CDR3 DNA is TGTGCCAGCAGCTCTTCGGGACAGGGGGCTTACGAGCAGTACTTC. Full variable domain (rest looked up from reference TRBV13 and TRBJ2-7): AAGVIQSPRHLIKEKRETATLKCYPIPRHDTVYWYQQGPGQDPQFLISFYEKMQSDKGSIPDRFSAQQFSDYHSELNMSSLELGDSALYFCASSSSGQGAYEQYFGPGTRLTVT.